This TCR beta chain was captured by sequencing in a study of blood T cell repertoires in COVID-19. Overall study: The analysed material was cDNA or gDNA that came from T cells, B-cell-depleted T cells, or PBMCs.

Clones were read by immunoSEQ multiplex PCR, and TCRdb kept only the in-frame ones, dropping some. The table lists about 52,000 clones, 82% of them singletons. Note on this clone: Relative to the germline gene, one junction end is altered; a read error may explain this.

There are 13 residues in the CDR3. Germline V lookup: CDR1 MNHEY, CDR2 SVGAGI. Seattle cases were enrolled at active infection and followed longitudinally. J is TRBJ1-1 and V is TRBV6-5; 7 bases align to TRBD1. The sequenced material came from peripheral blood. The sequence was collected from a man older than 75 with COVID-19, enrolled during active disease. This chain's CDR3 is CASRQGVNTEAFF. The DNA for the CDR3 is TGTGCCAGCAGGCAGGGGGTGAATACTGAAGCTTTCTTT.